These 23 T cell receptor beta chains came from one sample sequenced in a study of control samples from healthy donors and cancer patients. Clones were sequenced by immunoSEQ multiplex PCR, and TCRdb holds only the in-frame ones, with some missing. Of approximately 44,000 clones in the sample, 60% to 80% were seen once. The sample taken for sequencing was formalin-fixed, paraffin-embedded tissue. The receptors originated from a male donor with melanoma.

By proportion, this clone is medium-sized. The CDR3 sequence is CAAAKGCVKETQYF. In nucleotides, the CDR3 is TGTGCCGCTGCGAAGGGGTGTGTCAAAGAGACCCAGTACTTC. The chain has TRBV21-1 and TRBJ2-5; TRBD1, as called in the table, went unchecked against the DNA. TRBV21-1 is deemed a pseudogene. There are 14 residues in the CDR3.

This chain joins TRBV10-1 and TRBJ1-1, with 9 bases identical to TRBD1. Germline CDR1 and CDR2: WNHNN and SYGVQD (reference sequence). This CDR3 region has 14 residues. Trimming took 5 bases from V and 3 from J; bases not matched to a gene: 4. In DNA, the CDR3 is TGCGCCAGCAGTCCCGGGACAGGGTACACTGAAGCTTTCTTT. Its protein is CASSPGTGYTEAFF.

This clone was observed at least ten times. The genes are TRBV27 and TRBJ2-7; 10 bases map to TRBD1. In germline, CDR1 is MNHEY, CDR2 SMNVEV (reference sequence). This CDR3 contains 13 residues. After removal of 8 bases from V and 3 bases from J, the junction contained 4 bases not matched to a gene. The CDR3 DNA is TGTGCCAGCGGGACAGGGGCAGGCTACGAGCAGTACTTC. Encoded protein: CASGTGAGYEQYF.

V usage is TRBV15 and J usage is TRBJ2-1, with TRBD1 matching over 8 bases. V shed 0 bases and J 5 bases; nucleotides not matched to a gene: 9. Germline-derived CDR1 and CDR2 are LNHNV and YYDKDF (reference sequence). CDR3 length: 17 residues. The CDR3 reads CATSRDKSWTGHNEQFF. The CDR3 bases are TGTGCCACCAGCAGAGATAAGTCTTGGACAGGGCACAATGAGCAGTTCTTC.

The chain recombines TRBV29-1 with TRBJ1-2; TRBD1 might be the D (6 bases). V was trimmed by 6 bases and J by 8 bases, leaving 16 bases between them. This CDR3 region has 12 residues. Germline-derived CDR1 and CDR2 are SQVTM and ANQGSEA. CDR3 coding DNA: TGCAGCGTCGGAGGGGGTTCCAAAGGCTACACCTTC. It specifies CSVGGGSKGYTF.

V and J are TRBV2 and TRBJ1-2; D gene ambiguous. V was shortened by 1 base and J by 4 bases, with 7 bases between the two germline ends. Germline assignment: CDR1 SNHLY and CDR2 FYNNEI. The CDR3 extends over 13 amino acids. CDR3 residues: CASSEGSFYGYTF. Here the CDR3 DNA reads TGTGCCAGCAGTGAAGGGTCCTTCTATGGCTACACCTTC.

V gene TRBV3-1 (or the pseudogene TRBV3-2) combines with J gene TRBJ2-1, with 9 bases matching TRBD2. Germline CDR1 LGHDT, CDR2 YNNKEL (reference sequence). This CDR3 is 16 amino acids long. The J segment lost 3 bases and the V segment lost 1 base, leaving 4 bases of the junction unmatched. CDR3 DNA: TGTGCCAGCAGCCAAGTAGCGGGAGCAGTCTACAATGAGCAGTTCTTC. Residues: CASSQVAGAVYNEQFF.

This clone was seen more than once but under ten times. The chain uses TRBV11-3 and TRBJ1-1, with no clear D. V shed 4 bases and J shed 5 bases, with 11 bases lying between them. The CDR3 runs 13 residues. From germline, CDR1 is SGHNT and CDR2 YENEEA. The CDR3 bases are TGTGCCAGCAGCTATGATAGGGATACTGAAGCTTTCTTT. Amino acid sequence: CASSYDRDTEAFF.

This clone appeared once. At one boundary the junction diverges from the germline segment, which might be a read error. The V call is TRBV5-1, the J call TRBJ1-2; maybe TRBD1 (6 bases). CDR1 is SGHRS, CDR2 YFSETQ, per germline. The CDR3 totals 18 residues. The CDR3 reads CASSHTLSTGPTFYGYIF. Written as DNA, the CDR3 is TGCGCCAGCAGCCATACTTTGTCGACAGGTCCCACTTTCTATGGCTACATCTTC. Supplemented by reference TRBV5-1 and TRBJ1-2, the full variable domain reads KAGVTQTPRYLIKTRGQQVTLSCSPISGHRSVSWYQQTPGQGLQFLFEYFSETQRNKGNFPGRFSGRQFSNSRSEMNVSTLELGDSALYLCASSHTLSTGPTFYGYIFGSGTRLTVV.

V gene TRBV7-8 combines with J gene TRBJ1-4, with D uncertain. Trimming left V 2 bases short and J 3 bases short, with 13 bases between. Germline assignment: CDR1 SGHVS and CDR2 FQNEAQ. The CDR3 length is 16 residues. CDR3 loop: CASSLQFGGANEKLFF. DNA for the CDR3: TGTGCCAGCAGCTTACAATTCGGCGGGGCTAATGAAAAACTGTTTTTT.

Here the CDR3 DNA reads TGTGCCAGCAGCTCCAACCGCCATCAAGAGACCCAGTACTTC. This sequence encodes CASSSNRHQETQYF. V and J are TRBV5-4 and TRBJ2-5; unclear D gene. Germline lookup yields CDR1 SGHNT and CDR2 YYREEE (reference sequence). The V and J ends lost 3 bases and 2 bases respectively, with 11 bases between them. The length of the CDR3 is 14 residues.

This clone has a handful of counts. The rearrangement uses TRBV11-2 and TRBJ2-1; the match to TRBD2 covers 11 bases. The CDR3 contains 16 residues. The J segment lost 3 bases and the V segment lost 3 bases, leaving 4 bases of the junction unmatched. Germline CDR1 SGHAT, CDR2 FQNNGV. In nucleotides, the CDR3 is TGTGCCAGCAGCTTGCTCGGGACTAGCGGCTACAATGAGCAGTTCTTC. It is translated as CASSLLGTSGYNEQFF. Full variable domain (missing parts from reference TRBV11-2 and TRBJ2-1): EAGVAQSPRYKIIEKRQSVAFWCNPISGHATLYWYQQILGQGPKLLIQFQNNGVVDDSQLPKDRFSAERLKGVDSTLKIQPAKLEDSAVYLCASSLLGTSGYNEQFFGPGTRLTVL.

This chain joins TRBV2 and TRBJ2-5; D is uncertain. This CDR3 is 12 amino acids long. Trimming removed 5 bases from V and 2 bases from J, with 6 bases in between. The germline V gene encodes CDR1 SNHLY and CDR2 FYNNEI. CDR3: CASSIRQETQYF. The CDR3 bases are TGTGCCAGCAGTATTAGACAAGAGACCCAGTACTTC.

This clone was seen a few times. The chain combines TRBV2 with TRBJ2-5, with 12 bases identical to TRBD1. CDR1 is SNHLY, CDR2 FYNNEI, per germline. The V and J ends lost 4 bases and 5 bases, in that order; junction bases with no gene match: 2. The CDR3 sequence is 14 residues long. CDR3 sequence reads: CASSGDRGHETQYF. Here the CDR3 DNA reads TGTGCCAGCAGTGGGGACAGGGGGCATGAGACCCAGTACTTC.

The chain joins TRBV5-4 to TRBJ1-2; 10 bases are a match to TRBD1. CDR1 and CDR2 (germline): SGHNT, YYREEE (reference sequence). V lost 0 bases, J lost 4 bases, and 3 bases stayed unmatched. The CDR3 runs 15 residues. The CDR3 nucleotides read TGTGCCAGCAGCTTGGAACGGGACAGGGGCTATGGCTACACCTTC. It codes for CASSLERDRGYGYTF.

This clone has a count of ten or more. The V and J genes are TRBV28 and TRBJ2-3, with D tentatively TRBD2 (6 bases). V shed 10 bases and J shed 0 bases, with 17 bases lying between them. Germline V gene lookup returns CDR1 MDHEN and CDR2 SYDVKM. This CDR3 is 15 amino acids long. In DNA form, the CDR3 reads TGTGCCACCATTCCTTCGGGACTGAGCACAGATACGCAGTATTTT. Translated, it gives CATIPSGLSTDTQYF.

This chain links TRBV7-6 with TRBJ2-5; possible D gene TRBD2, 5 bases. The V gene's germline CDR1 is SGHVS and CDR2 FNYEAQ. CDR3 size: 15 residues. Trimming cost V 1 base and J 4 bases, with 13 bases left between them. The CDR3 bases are TGTGCCAGCAGCTTAGGGACTGGATGGGGAGAGACCCAGTACTTC. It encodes CASSLGTGWGETQYF.

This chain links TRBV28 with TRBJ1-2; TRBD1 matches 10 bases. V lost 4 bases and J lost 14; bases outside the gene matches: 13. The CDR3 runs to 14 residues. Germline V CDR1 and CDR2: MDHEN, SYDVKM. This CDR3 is CASSSYGQGVRTTF. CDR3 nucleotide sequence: TGTGCCAGCAGTTCCTACGGACAGGGGGTAAGAACAACCTTC.

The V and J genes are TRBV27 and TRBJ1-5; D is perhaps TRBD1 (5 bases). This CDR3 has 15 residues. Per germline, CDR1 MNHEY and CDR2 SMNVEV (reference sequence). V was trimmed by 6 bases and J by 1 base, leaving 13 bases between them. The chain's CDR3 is CASSLRVTSNQPQHF. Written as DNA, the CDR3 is TGTGCCAGCAGCCTCAGGGTGACGAGCAATCAGCCCCAGCATTTT.

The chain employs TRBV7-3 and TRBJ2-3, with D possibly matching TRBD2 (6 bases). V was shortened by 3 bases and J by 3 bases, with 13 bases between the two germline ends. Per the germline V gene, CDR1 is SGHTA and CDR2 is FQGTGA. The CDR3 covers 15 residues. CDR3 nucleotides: TGTGCCAGCAGCTTTTACCCCGGGAGTACAGATACGCAGTATTTT. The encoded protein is CASSFYPGSTDTQYF.

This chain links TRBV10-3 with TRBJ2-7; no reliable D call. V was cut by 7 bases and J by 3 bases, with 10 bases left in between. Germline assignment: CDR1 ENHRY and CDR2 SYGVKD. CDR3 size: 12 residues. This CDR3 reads CAITSTGYEQYF. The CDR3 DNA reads TGTGCCATCACCTCAACCGGCTACGAGCAGTACTTC.

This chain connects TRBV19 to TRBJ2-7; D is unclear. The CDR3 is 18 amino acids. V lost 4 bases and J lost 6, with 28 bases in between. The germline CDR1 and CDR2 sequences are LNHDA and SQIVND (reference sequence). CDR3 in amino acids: CASSNPPAPSLLEGEQYF. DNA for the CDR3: TGTGCCAGTAGTAACCCCCCGGCCCCCTCCCTTCTGGAAGGCGAGCAGTACTTC.

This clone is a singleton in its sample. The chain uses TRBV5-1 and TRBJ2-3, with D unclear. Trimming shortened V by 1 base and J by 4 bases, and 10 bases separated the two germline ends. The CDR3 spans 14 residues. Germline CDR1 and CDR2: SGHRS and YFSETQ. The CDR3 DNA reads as TGCGCCAGCAGCTTGTTTCAAGATTCAGATACGCAGTATTTT. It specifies CASSLFQDSDTQYF.